The T cell receptor (beta chain) under discussion was sequenced for a study of beta chain features in type 1 diabetes. In the study overall: All samples combined gave 95 million to 130 million sorted cells for examination. General study findings and limits: Within each of all four CD4+ subsets, Type 1 diabetes patients had TCRB CDR3s that were moderately but significantly shorter.

Notes on this clone: Its specificity is unknown.

Sequencing targeted expressed TCRB transcripts, as all isolated RNA had been reverse transcribed. Sequencing used immunoSEQ multiplex PCR; TCRdb keeps in-frame clones, though not all of them. The sample records 600,000 to 750,000 clones, around 12% being singletons. Germline V gene data show CDR1 as MNHEY and CDR2 as SVGAGI. The CDR3 loop spans 15 amino acids. Losses at the gene ends were 5 bases for V and 4 bases for J; bases not matched to a gene: 6. The sample was naive CD4+ T cells from blood. This sequence originates from a young man with type 1 diabetes. The chain uses TRBV6-5 and TRBJ1-3; 9 bases line up with TRBD1. CDR3 sequence reads: CASSRDRATGNTIYF. DNA of the CDR3: TGTGCCAGCAGTCGGGACAGGGCGACGGGAAACACCATATATTTT.